What follows describes a single T cell receptor beta chain. V was pared by 4 bases and J by 3 bases, with 7 bases between. This CDR3 spans 12 amino acids. The germline V gene has CDR1 LGHDT and CDR2 YNNKEL (reference sequence). This specimen comes from a study of blood T cell repertoires in COVID-19. Per the original methods: Estimation of nucleated cell counts relied on the amplification of reference gene primers. Assay: immunoSEQ multiplex PCR; the TCRdb copy retains only in-frame clones and omits some. The V and J calls and clone size were taken over from that table, and D and trimming were inferred from the DNA. The repertoire holds some 390,000 clones, with approximately 92% as singletons.

The source is a man aged 30-40 years who had recovered from COVID-19. The sample was PBMCs or T cells enriched from blood (not recorded which). The chain combines TRBV3-1 (or the pseudogene TRBV3-2) with TRBJ2-7; D unresolved. Here the CDR3 reads CASSRSFYEQYF. The CDR3 DNA sequence: TGTGCCAGCAGCCGTTCTTTCTACGAGCAGTACTTC.